This T cell receptor (beta chain) emerged from a study (dated by TCRdb to 2022 to 2024). Study-level results and caveats: Further investigation, including longitudinal sampling and assessment of a control group, is stated by the authors to be required.

Turning to this clone: Its specific antigen is unknown. The input lacks base qualities; no much larger clone sits a single base away.

TCR beta chain repertoires were profiled by survey-level sequencing on the immunoSEQ platform. Processing in the source paper ran as follows. Repertoire diversity was quantified by the inverse Simpson index, and CDR3 amino acid length spectratypes and V-J pairing frequencies were compared. To annotate clonotypes specific to SARS-CoV-2, CMV, influenza A and EBV, TCR beta CDR3 sequences were compared against VDJdb. TCRdb stores this immuneACCESS table with in-frame sequences only. Part of the clones is absent; in the studies checked, under half of the shortfall reflects unresolved V genes, and no reason is known for the rest. From that table come the V and J calls and clone size; the DNA was used to work out D and trimming. This sample is represented by tens of thousands of clones; 90% to 95% of them were singletons. The ten largest clones take up roughly 4% of the sample. PBMCs were separated from peripheral blood, and TCR beta sequencing was performed on genomic DNA obtained from unsorted PBMCs.

The TCR comes from a middle-aged man with rheumatoid arthritis. The sequencing sample was made of PBMCs.

The nucleotide sequence reads as follows: TGTGCCAGCAGCTCCGGGCCAATCTACGAGCAGTACTTC. Protein translation: CASSSGPIYEQYF. The rearranged chain carries TRBV6-5 and TRBJ2-7; the D gene lacks a confident call. V sheds 6 bases and J sheds 3 bases, leaving 12 bases between their ends. There are 13 amino acids in the CDR3, from cysteine to phenylalanine inclusive. Only the CDR3 DNA stays, 39 bases, in frame from base 1. CDR1 and CDR2 are drawn from the germline V gene: MNHEY, SVGAGI.